The rows below give T cell receptor beta chains drawn from one sample of a study of cytomegalovirus exposure and HLA in healthy donors. Sequencing was performed with immunoSEQ multiplex PCR; in TCRdb, only in-frame clones are kept and a portion is missing. The table lists roughly 200,000 clones, around 75% of them singletons. The sequenced sample was PBMCs. The receptors derive from a male donor in good health and CMV-seronegative. The CDR3 runs from the conserved cysteine through the conserved F or W. The order of the fields is V gene, J gene, CDR3 protein.

TRBV5-5	TRBJ1-2	CASSFSAGTGYGYTF
TRBV19	TRBJ1-5	CASSRQGESQPQHF
TRBV28	.	CASSFTTSGSYEQYF
TRBV11-2	TRBJ2-1	CASTPRNEQFF
TRBV27	TRBJ2-3	CASTPETGGARAQYF
TRBV15	TRBJ1-6	CATSRDGLTLHF
TRBV11-1	TRBJ1-1	CASSLGQGAYTEAFF
TRBV6-5	TRBJ1-5	CASSSQGDSNQPQHF
TRBV9	TRBJ2-7	CASSERTQGEQYF
TRBV5-6	TRBJ1-6	CASSWGQGARVRNSPLHF
TRBV10-3	TRBJ1-2	CATQGSGGYTF
TRBV30	TRBJ2-5	CAWSVRAGALTQYF
TRBV28	TRBJ1-2	CASSLPGTGFFTF
TRBV30	TRBJ1-2	CAWSSGQAVNGYTF
TRBV19	TRBJ1-5	CASSHRDRGPGSNQPQHF
TRBV7-7	TRBJ1-4	CASSLGQGNEKLFF
TRBV27	TRBJ2-3	CASSLSWTDSTDTQYF
TRBV19	TRBJ1-5	CASHSNQNAGLGQPQHF
TRBV28	.	CASSSDRSYEQYF
TRBV14	TRBJ1-2	CASSQVAGRWDGYTF
TRBV10-1	TRBJ2-1	CASSVGGAYEQFF
TRBV6-5	TRBJ2-7	CASSYSPAGGYEQYF
TRBV28	TRBJ1-4	CASSFLEATNEKLFF
TRBV7-2	TRBJ2-3	CASSLQGFRTDTQYF
TRBV30	TRBJ2-3	CAWSVNLAGGGDTQYF
TRBV15	TRBJ1-5	CATSSGILLQGRSNQPQHF
TRBV23-1	TRBJ1-2	CASSQSWSRANYGYTF
TRBV6-6	TRBJ1-5	CASSYSGSPQPQHF
TRBV19	TRBJ2-1	CASSMGLAGGNEQFF
TRBV5-1	TRBJ2-4	CASSWPEANRLALAKNIQYF
TRBV6-1	TRBJ1-5	CATRQGNSNQPQHF
TRBV6-1	TRBJ1-2	CASSVEDRDYGYTF
TRBV10-3	TRBJ1-2	CAISESWAGREANYGYTF
TRBV6-6	TRBJ1-5	CASHGTDPNQPQHF
TRBV29-1	TRBJ1-4	CSVAGTGTGGLWTNEKLFF
TRBV4-1	TRBJ2-7	CASSHPPDRFGGNEQCF
TRBV30	TRBJ2-7	CAWSLGGEQYF
TRBV6-6	TRBJ1-5	CASSRTGPSSNQPQHF
TRBV6-1	TRBJ1-4	CASNEEGWNEKLFF
TRBV6-5	TRBJ1-5	CASSASGGQPQHF
TRBV27	TRBJ2-1	CASSLSRGGQYNEQFF
TRBV29-1	TRBJ2-3	CSVEGGLYGTDTQYF
TRBV5-4	TRBJ1-6	CASSLTGNLRVPLHF
TRBV6-6	TRBJ1-2	CASSYSSGGGGYGYTF
TRBV30	TRBJ2-5	CAWSVRSSGETQYF
TRBV6-5	TRBJ1-1	CASSFLTGVNTEAFF
TRBV7-9	TRBJ2-1	CASSLAGGLAYNEQFF
TRBV19	TRBJ1-5	CASSYSNQPQHF
TRBV6-1	TRBJ2-7	CASKTSGAYEQYF
TRBV7-8	TRBJ2-1	CASSPPIGRAYNEQFF
TRBV4-1	TRBJ1-5	CASSLGQGGNQPQHF
TRBV6-5	TRBJ2-1	CASSPGGRPDEQFF
TRBV6-5	TRBJ2-3	CASSPTETDTQYF
TRBV28	TRBJ2-3	CASSHQGADTQYF
TRBV28	TRBJ2-1	CATASYNEQFF
TRBV2	TRBJ1-1	CASTTGGHTEAFF
TRBV27	TRBJ2-5	CASSLSDTKETQYF